The present T cell receptor beta chain was sequenced within a study of T cells in Graves' hyperthyroidism and ophthalmopathy. The study's findings and limits: Within blood appeared most thyroid clonotypes that had expanded above 0.001.

Exclusion of a patient resulted from uncontrolled infection, other autoimmune disease, pregnancy or lactation. The PBMCs had their origin in roughly 10 ml of fresh peripheral blood. Trimming at V came to 6 bases and at J to 1 base, leaving 10 bases not matched to a gene. Germline values: CDR1 SGHTA, CDR2 FQGNSA. The CDR3 loop spans 17 amino acids. This clonotype has more than one count but fewer than ten. Its antigen is not known. Researchers took RNA transcripts and amplified the TCR beta CDR3 regions from them. Primed by the HTBI set, a first-round RT-PCR was run on the TCR CDR3. TCRdb reanalysed the multiplex PCR reads using MiXCR and keeps one entry per CDR3 protein. Among around 700,000 distinct CDR3 sequences listed, roughly a sixth were seen once.

Material: blood. This receptor was obtained from a woman between 50 and 59 years old with Graves' hyperthyroidism that later progressed to Graves' ophthalmopathy. The V and J genes are TRBV7-2 and TRBJ2-4; TRBD1 matches 9 bases. Written as DNA, the CDR3 is TGTGCCAGCAGTTCCACCGGGACAGGGTTTGCCAAAAACATTCAGTACTTC. This translates into CASSSTGTGFAKNIQYF.